These 19 T cell receptor beta chains originate from one sample sequenced in a study of blood T cells in healthy people across ages. Alongside a J-beta primer mix, a sample-barcoded 5' primer served in a second PCR lasting about 7 to 11 cycles. From the 5' RACE reads, TCRdb called clonotypes with MiXCR, one entry per CDR3 protein. The top ten hold 20% to 25% of the sample, which has around 710,000 distinct CDR3 sequences, approximately 39% seen once. The sequenced sample consisted of blood. The receptors stem from a woman aged 60 to 75 in good health.

The chain combines TRBV6-2 or TRBV6-3 with TRBJ2-5; TRBD2 matches 9 bases. J lost 2 bases, V lost 8 bases, and 12 bases had no gene match. Germline V gene data show CDR1 as MNHEY and CDR2 as SVGEGT. The CDR3 is 16 residues long. CDR3 nucleotide sequence: TGTGCCAGCCAGAAACATAGCGGGGGAGGTCAAGAGACCCAGTACTTC. Translated: CASQKHSGGGQETQYF.

Note on this clonotype: Possible read error: a much larger clone is one base away. The V gene is TRBV21-1, the J gene TRBJ2-4. TRBV21-1 is reported as a pseudogene. CDR3 length: 18 amino acids. The DNA of the CDR3 is TGTACCAGCAGCAAAGACGCCTCGGGTGGATGCGCCAAAAACATTCAGTACTTC. Its translation: CTSSKDASGGCAKNIQYF.

This clonotype showed up just once. Just one base apart from a much larger clone, this may be a read error. The chain recombines TRBV20-1 with TRBJ2-1; D is perhaps TRBD2 (6 bases). The CDR3 runs to 15 residues. In germline, CDR1 is DFQATT, CDR2 SNEGSKA (reference sequence). Trimming took 4 bases from V and 8 from J, leaving 21 bases between them. The CDR3 nucleotides read TGCAGTGCTAAGGAGGGCGGCCGCGGTTCCGATGAGCAGTTCTTC. Protein product: CSAKEGGRGSDEQFF.

This rearrangement joins TRBV30 to TRBJ1-5, with D perhaps TRBD1 (6 bases). The V gene lost 4 bases and the J gene lost 3 bases, with 10 bases spanning the gap. The CDR3 has 13 amino acids. The V gene's germline CDR1 is GTSNPN and CDR2 SVGIG (reference sequence). The CDR3 protein is CAWNGQNNQPQHF. CDR3 DNA sequence: TGTGCCTGGAATGGACAGAACAATCAGCCCCAGCATTTT.

The V and J genes are TRBV4-3 and TRBJ1-1; D gene uncertain. The V end was cut by 0 bases, the J end by 0 bases, with 2 bases between. Germline V CDR1 and CDR2: LGHNA, YSLEER. This CDR3 comprises 13 residues. This CDR3 is CASSQDVNTEAFF. The CDR3 coding sequence is TGCGCCAGCAGCCAAGACGTGAACACTGAAGCTTTCTTT.

This clonotype was seen a few times. The rearrangement links TRBV5-1 to TRBJ2-1; the D is unclear. CDR3 length equals 17 residues. V lost 2 bases to trimming and J lost 4 bases, with 19 bases between them. Germline V gene sequence: CDR1 SGHRS, CDR2 YFSETQ. CDR3 in amino acids: CASSFLQLEMGYNEQFF. CDR3 DNA: TGCGCCAGCAGCTTCCTACAGCTAGAGATGGGGTACAATGAGCAGTTCTTC.

V usage is TRBV6-2 or TRBV6-3 and J usage is TRBJ1-1; TRBD1 matches at 8 bases. There are 14 residues in the CDR3. Germline CDR1 reads MNHEY; CDR2 reads SVGEGT. V dropped 6 bases and J dropped 4; count of bases not matched to a gene: 7. The CDR3 spells CASRKTGVGTEAFF. CDR3 DNA sequence: TGTGCCAGCAGGAAGACAGGGGTTGGCACTGAAGCTTTCTTT.

The chain has TRBV5-1 and TRBJ2-7, with D possibly TRBD2 on 5 matching bases. Germline lookup yields CDR1 SGHRS and CDR2 YFSETQ. The V end was cut by 3 bases, the J end by 7 bases, with 14 bases between. This CDR3 contains 13 residues. CDR3 sequence reads: CASSWELAREQYF. The CDR3 DNA sequence: TGCGCCAGCAGCTGGGAGCTAGCAAGGGAGCAGTACTTC.

V is TRBV29-1 and J is TRBJ2-7; D unresolved. The V end lost 4 bases, the J end lost 4 bases, and 11 bases lay between the germline ends. The CDR3 is 12 residues long. The germline V gene has CDR1 SQVTM and CDR2 ANQGSEA. This CDR3 is CSVAPGPYEQYF. The CDR3 DNA follows: TGCAGCGTTGCCCCCGGCCCGTACGAGCAGTACTTC.

This clonotype was recorded a few times. The J gene is TRBJ1-2, the V gene TRBV27; TRBD1 agrees at 7 bases. The CDR3 length is 14 residues. Per germline, CDR1 MNHEY and CDR2 SMNVEV (reference sequence). V was pared by 5 bases and J by 5 bases, with 8 bases of the junction left unmatched. The CDR3: CASSVTGSSYGYTF. The DNA of the CDR3 is TGTGCCAGCAGTGTGACAGGGTCCTCATATGGCTACACCTTC.

This clonotype was seen a few times. The rearrangement joins TRBV30 to TRBJ1-2; D not certain. This CDR3 has 13 amino acids. V was shortened by 0 bases and J by 9 bases, with 14 bases between the two germline ends. The germline V gene encodes CDR1 GTSNPN and CDR2 SVGIG (reference sequence). The CDR3 DNA is TGTGCCTGGAGTGTGGGTCCTACTTTGAGCTACACCTTC. This gives the protein CAWSVGPTLSYTF.

The J gene is TRBJ2-3, the V gene TRBV3-1, with 8 bases identical to TRBD2. CDR3 size: 15 residues. Trimming cost V 1 base and J 9 bases; bases outside gene matches: 9. The V gene's germline CDR1 is LGHDT and CDR2 YNNKEL (reference sequence). This CDR3 reads CASSQVGTSGDTQYF. DNA for the CDR3: TGTGCCAGCAGCCAAGTTGGTACTAGCGGTGACACGCAGTATTTT.

This rearrangement joins TRBV7-3 to TRBJ1-1, with 7 bases fitting TRBD1. Germline assignment: CDR1 SGHTA and CDR2 FQGTGA. Trimming removed 4 bases from V and 12 bases from J; junction bases left unmatched: 11. This CDR3 is 13 amino acids long. The CDR3: CASSSSQGDRTFF. In nucleotides, the CDR3 is TGTGCCAGCAGCTCGTCCCAGGGGGATCGGACTTTCTTT.

As for this clonotype: A junction boundary mismatches the germline segment, possibly from a read error. The chain carries TRBV5-1 and TRBJ1-2; 9 bases fit TRBD1. CDR1 and CDR2 from the germline V gene are SGHRS and YFSETQ. This CDR3 comprises 14 residues. CDR3 sequence reads: CVSSYRTGEDGYTF. The CDR3 DNA reads TGCGTCAGCAGCTACCGGACAGGGGAGGACGGCTACACCTTC.

The chain is built from TRBV6-1 and TRBJ2-5, with D unresolved. This CDR3 comprises 12 residues. Looked up from germline, CDR1 is MNHNS and CDR2 is SASEGT. Trimming removed 6 bases from V and 11 bases from J, with 16 bases in between. The DNA for the CDR3 is TGTGCCAGCAGCGACACCTCCAATGAGCAGTACTTC. Protein product: CASSDTSNEQYF.

Concerning this clonotype itself: The junction does not match germline at one end; this may be a read error. The chain uses TRBV7-9 and TRBJ2-2; 13 nucleotides align to TRBD2. Germline V gene lookup returns CDR1 SEHNR and CDR2 FQNEAQ (reference sequence). The CDR3 extends over 16 amino acids. CDR3: CANSSGLAGVNGELFF. DNA of the CDR3: TGTGCCAACAGCTCTGGACTAGCGGGAGTGAACGGGGAGCTGTTTTTT.

This clonotype was counted a few times. This chain links TRBV7-2 with TRBJ2-1; 8 bases map to TRBD2. The CDR3 consists of 15 residues. The germline V gene encodes CDR1 SGHTA and CDR2 FQGNSA. Trimming took 0 bases from V and 5 from J; bases not matched to a gene: 3. The CDR3 DNA sequence: TGTGCCAGCAGCTTAGCTTCACTAGCGGACAATGAGCAGTTCTTC. Protein product: CASSLASLADNEQFF. Drawing the rest from reference TRBV7-2 and TRBJ2-1, the complete variable domain is GAGVSQSPSNKVTEKGKDVELRCDPISGHTALYWYRQSLGQGLEFLIYFQGNSAPDKSGLPSDRFSAERTGGSVSTLTIQRTQQEDSAVYLCASSLASLADNEQFFGPGTRLTVL.

This clonotype was picked up one time. Sequence at one end of the junction differs from germline and may be a read error. The V gene is TRBV28, the J gene TRBJ2-1; 9 bases fit TRBD2. CDR3 size: 17 residues. Germline-derived CDR1 and CDR2 are MDHEN and SYDVKM. The CDR3 DNA reads as TGTGCCGGCAGTTCCCCGGCTAGCGGGGTTGCCTACAATGAGCAGTTCTTC. Translating gives CAGSSPASGVAYNEQFF.

Turning to this clonotype: One junction end does not reproduce the germline sequence, and a read error may be involved. The chain links TRBV3-1 to TRBJ2-5, with TRBD2 matching over 13 bases. The CDR3 totals 16 residues. The V gene's germline CDR1 is LGHDT and CDR2 YNNKEL (reference sequence). The CDR3 loop is CACSQGTSGVGGAQYF. For the CDR3, the DNA is TGTGCCTGCAGCCAAGGGACTAGCGGGGTCGGAGGGGCCCAGTACTTC.